This record concerns one T cell receptor (beta chain) sequence. Its antigen is unknown. The sample is drawn from a study of beta chain features in type 1 diabetes. Study-wide context: Patients did not differ from healthy donors in age, gender or cell yield.

Reverse transcribing all isolated RNA meant expressed TCRB transcripts were sequenced. Produced via immunoSEQ multiplex PCR; TCRdb's table is partial and in-frame only. The sample shows about 400,000 clones, about 12% of them seen only once. Findings of the study overall: A moderate, significant TCRB CDR3 shortening appeared in type 1 diabetes across four CD4+ subsets.

This receptor was obtained from a woman under 30 with type 1 diabetes. What was sequenced was naive CD4+ T cells from blood.

CDR3 DNA sequence: TGCGCCAGCAGCACGGACAGCAACACTGAAGCTTTCTTT. It yields the protein CASSTDSNTEAFF. The V gene is TRBV5-1, the J gene TRBJ1-1; TRBD1 might be the D (6 bases). The germline CDR1 and CDR2 sequences are SGHRS and YFSETQ. V dropped 4 bases and J dropped 2 bases, with 9 bases sitting between them. The CDR3 consists of 13 residues.